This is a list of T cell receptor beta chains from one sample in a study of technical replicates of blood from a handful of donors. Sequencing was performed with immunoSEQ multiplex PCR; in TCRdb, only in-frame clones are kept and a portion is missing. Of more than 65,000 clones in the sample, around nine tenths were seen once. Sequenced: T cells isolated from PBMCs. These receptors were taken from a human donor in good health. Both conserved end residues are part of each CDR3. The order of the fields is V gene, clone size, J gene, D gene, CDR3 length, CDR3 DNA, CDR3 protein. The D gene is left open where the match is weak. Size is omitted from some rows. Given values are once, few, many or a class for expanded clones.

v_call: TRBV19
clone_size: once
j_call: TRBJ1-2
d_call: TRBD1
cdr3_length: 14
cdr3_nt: TGTGCCAGTAACATCGCGGGACAGGGCAATGGCTACACCTTC
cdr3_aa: CASNIAGQGNGYTF

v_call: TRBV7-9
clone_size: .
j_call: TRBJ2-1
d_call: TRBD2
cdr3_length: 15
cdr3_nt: TGTGCCAGCATAGGAAGCGGGAGGGGAGGAAATGAGCAGTTCTTC
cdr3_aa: CASIGSGRGGNEQFF

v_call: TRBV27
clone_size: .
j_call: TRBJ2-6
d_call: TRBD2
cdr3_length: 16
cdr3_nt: TGTGCCAGCAGTTTAGGGGGAGGGACTGGGGCCAACGTCCTGACTTTC
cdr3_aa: CASSLGGGTGANVLTF

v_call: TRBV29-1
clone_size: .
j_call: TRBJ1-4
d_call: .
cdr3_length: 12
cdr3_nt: TGCAGCGTTACCTCAACTCCGGGACTGTTGTTTTTT
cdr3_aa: CSVTSTPGLLFF

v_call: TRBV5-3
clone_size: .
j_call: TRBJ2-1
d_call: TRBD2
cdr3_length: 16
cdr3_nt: TGTGCCAGAAGCTTGGCCCGGGAGGGCCCTTACAATGAGCAGTTCTTC
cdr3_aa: CARSLAREGPYNEQFF

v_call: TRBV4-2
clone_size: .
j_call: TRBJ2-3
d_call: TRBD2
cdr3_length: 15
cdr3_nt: TGTGCCAGCAGCGCATATGCGGGAGAGGGAGATACGCAGTATTTT
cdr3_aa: CASSAYAGEGDTQYF

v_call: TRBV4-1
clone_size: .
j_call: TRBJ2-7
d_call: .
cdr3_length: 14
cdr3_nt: TGCGCCAGCAGCCCCAGGGGGGCCTCCTACGAGCAGTACTTC
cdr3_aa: CASSPRGASYEQYF

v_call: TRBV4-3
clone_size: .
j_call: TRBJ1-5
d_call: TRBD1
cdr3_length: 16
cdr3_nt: TGCGCCAGCAGCCAAGATCGGAGAGGGGGCACGCAGCCCCAGCATTTT
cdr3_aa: CASSQDRRGGTQPQHF

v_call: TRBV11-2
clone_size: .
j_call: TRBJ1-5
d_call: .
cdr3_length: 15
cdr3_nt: TGTGCCAGCAGCTTACAGGGTTATAGCAATCAGCCCCAGCATTTT
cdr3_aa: CASSLQGYSNQPQHF

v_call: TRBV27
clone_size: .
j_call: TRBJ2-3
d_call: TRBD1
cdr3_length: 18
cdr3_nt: TGTGCCAGCAGTTTAGTCGGGACAGGTTATTCTAGCACAGATACGCAGTATTTT
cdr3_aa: CASSLVGTGYSSTDTQYF

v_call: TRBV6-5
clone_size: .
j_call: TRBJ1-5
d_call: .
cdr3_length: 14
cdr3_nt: TGTGCCAGCAGTTACAAACAGGTCAATCAGCCCCAGCATTTT
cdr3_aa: CASSYKQVNQPQHF

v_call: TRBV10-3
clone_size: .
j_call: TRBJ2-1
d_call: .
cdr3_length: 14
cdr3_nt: TGTGCCATCAGTTCACGGACTGGGCACAATGAGCAGTTCTTC
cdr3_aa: CAISSRTGHNEQFF

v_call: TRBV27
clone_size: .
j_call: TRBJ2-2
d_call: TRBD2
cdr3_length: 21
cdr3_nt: TGTGCCAGCAGTTTATTATCTCGGGGACTAGCGGGAGGGCCCGGAACCGGGGAGCTGTTTTTT
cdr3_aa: CASSLLSRGLAGGPGTGELFF

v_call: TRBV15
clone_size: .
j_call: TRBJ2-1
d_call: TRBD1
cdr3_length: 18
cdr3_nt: TGTGCCACCAGCAGAGAGGGACAGACTCCGACCCCCTACAATGAGCAGTTCTTC
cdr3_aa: CATSREGQTPTPYNEQFF

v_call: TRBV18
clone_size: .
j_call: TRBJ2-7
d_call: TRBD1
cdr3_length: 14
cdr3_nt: TGTGCCAGCTCATTGGGACAGGTAGCCTACGAGCAGTACTTC
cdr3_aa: CASSLGQVAYEQYF

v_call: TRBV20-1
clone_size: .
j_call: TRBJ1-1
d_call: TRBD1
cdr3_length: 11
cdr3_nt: TGCACCAGACAGGGGAACACTGAAGCTTTCTTT
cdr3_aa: CTRQGNTEAFF

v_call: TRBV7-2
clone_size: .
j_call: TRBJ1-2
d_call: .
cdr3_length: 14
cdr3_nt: TGTGCCAGCAGCTTAGAGGGGGATAACTATGGCTACACCTTC
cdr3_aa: CASSLEGDNYGYTF

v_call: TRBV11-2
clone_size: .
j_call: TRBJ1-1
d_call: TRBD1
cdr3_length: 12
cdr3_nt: TGTGCCAGCAGCTTCGGGACAGTTGAAGCTTTCTTT
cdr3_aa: CASSFGTVEAFF

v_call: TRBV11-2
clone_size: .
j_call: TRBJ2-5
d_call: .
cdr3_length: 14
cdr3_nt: TGTGCCAGCAGCTTAATACAGCCTTATGAGACCCAGTACTTC
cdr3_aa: CASSLIQPYETQYF

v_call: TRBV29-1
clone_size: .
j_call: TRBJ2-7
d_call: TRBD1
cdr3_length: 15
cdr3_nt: TGCAGCGTTGTAGGGACAGGGTCAAGCTCCTACGAGCAGTACTTC
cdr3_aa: CSVVGTGSSSYEQYF

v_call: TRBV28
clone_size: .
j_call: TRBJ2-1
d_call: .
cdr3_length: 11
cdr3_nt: TGTGCCAGCAGTTTGTACGGTGAGCAGTTCTTC
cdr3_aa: CASSLYGEQFF

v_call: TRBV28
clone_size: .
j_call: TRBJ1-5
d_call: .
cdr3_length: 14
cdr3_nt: TGTGCCGGTACACCAGGAGGGGACAATCAGCCCCAGCATTTT
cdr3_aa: CAGTPGGDNQPQHF

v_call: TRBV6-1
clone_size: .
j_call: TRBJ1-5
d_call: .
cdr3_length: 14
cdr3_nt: TGTGCCAGCAGTGCTGCGGGGAGCAATCAGCCCCAGCATTTT
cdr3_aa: CASSAAGSNQPQHF

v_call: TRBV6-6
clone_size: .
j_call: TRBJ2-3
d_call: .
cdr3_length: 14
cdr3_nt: TGTGCCAGCAATAAGGGGACTCAACATTATACGCAGTATTTT
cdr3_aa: CASNKGTQHYTQYF

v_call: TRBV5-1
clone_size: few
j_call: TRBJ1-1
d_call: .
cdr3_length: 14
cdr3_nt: TGCGCCAGCAGTAAGGGGGAGAGGAACACTGAAGCTTTCTTT
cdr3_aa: CASSKGERNTEAFF

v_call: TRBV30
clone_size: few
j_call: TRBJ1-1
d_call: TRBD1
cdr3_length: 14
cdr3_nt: TGTGCCTGGAGTGTAGTAGGACAGGGTCCTGAAGCTTTCTTT
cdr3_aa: CAWSVVGQGPEAFF

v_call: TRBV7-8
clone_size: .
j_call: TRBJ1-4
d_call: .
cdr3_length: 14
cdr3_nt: TGTGCCAGCAGCTTACTTAGAGGGAATGAAAAACTGTTTTTT
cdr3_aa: CASSLLRGNEKLFF

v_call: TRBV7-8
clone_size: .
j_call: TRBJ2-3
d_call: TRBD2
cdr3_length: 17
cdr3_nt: TGTGCCAGCACCCCGATAGCGGGAGGGCCACGCACAGATACGCAGTATTTT
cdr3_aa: CASTPIAGGPRTDTQYF

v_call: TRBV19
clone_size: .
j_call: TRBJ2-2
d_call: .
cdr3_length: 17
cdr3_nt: TGTGCCAGTAGGGATGAGACAAACAGGGCGAACACCGGGGAGCTGTTTTTT
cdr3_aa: CASRDETNRANTGELFF

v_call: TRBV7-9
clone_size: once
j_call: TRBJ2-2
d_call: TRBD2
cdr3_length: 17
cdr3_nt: TGTGCCAGCAGCTCCTTGGAGGCGGGGGGCCGGACCGGGGAGCTGTTTTTT
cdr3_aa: CASSSLEAGGRTGELFF

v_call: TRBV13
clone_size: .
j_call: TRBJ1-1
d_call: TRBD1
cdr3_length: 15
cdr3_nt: TGTGCCAGCAGCAGTACCCCAGGGGGTCTCACTGAAGCTTTCTTT
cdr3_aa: CASSSTPGGLTEAFF

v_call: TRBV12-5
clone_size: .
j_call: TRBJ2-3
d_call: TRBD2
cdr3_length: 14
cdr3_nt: TGTGCTAGTGGTTTGGGGACTAGGCTCAATACGCAGTATTTT
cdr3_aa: CASGLGTRLNTQYF

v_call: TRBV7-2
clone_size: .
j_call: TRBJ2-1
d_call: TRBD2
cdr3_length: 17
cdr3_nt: TGTGCCAGCAGCCTTCGGGGAGCGGGACTAGCCTACAATGAGCAGTTCTTC
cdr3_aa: CASSLRGAGLAYNEQFF

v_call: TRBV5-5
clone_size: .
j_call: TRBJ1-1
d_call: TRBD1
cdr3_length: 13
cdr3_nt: TGTGCCAGCAGCCAGACAGGGGACACTGAAGCTTTCTTT
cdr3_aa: CASSQTGDTEAFF

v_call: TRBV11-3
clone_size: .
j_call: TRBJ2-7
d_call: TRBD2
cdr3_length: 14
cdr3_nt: TGTGCCAGCACCGTTGTAGCGGGAAACTCCGAGCAGTACTTC
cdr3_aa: CASTVVAGNSEQYF

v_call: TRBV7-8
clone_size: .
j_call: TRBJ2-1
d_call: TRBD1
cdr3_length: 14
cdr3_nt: TGTGCCAGCAGCCCAGGACAGGGGCGCAATGAGCAGTTCTTC
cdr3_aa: CASSPGQGRNEQFF

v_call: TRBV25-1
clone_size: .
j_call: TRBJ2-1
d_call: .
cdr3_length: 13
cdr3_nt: TGTGCCAGCAGTGAGCGATACTCAGGGCAGCAGTTCTTC
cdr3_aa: CASSERYSGQQFF

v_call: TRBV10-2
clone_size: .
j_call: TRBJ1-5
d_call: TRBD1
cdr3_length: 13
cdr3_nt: TGCGCCAGCAGCCGGGACAGGGGGGAGCCCCAGCATTTT
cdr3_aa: CASSRDRGEPQHF

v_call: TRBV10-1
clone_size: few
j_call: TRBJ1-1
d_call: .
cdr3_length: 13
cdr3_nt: TGCGCCAGCAGTGAATTTCGGGACACTGAAGCTTTCTTT
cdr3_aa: CASSEFRDTEAFF

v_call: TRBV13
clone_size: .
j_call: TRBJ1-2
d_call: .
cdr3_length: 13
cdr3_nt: TGTGCCAGCAGCTTAGGTCGGGACTATGGCTACACCTTC
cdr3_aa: CASSLGRDYGYTF

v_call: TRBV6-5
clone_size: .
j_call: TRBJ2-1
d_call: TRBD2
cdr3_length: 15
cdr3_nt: TGTGCCAGCAGCATAGCCCTGGGACTATCCAATGAGCAGTTCTTC
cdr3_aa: CASSIALGLSNEQFF

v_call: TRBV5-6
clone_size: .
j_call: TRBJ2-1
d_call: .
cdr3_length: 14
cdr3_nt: TGTGCCAGCAGCATATGGAGCTCCTACAATGAGCAGTTCTTC
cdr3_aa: CASSIWSSYNEQFF

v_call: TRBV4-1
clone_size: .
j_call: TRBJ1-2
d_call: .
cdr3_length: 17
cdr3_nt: TGCGCCAGCAGCCAAGTCCCACGCCCTAGGGGGAACTATGGCTACACCTTC
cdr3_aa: CASSQVPRPRGNYGYTF

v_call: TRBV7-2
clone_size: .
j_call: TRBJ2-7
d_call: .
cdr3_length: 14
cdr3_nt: TGTGCCAGCAGCCCCCTGGGGTTCGGGAACGAGCAGTACTTC
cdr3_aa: CASSPLGFGNEQYF

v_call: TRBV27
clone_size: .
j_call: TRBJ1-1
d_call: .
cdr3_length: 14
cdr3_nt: TGTGCCAGCAGTACTCAGGGCCGGAACACTGAAGCTTTCTTT
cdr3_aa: CASSTQGRNTEAFF

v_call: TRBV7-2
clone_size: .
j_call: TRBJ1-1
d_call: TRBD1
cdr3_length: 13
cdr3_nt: TGTGCCAGCAGCTTAGCAAGACAGGGGGCTTCCATCTTT
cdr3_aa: CASSLARQGASIF

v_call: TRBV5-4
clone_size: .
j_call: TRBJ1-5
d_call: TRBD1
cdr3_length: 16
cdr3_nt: TGTGCCAGCAGCCGACAGGGGGATCCCAGTGATCAGCCCCAGCATTTT
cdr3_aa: CASSRQGDPSDQPQHF

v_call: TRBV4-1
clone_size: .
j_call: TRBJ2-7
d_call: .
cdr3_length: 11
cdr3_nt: TGCGCCAGCGGAGGGGAGAGCGAGCAGTACTTC
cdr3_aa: CASGGESEQYF

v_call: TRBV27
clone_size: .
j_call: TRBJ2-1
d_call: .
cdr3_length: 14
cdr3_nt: TGTGCCAGCAGTTTATCGGCTCCCGCCCATGAGCAGTTCTTC
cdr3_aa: CASSLSAPAHEQFF

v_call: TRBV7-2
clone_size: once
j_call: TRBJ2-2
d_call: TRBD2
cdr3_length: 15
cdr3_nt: TGTGCCAGCAGCTTTAGCGGGAGCGACACCGGGGAGCTGTTTTTT
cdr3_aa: CASSFSGSDTGELFF

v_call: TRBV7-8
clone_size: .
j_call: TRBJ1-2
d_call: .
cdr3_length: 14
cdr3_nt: TGTGCCAGCAGGGAGGGGTGGGAGGGCTATGGCTACACCTTC
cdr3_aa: CASREGWEGYGYTF

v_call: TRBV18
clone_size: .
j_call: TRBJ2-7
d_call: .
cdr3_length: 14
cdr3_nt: TGTGCCAGCTCACCAACCCAGGTTCCCTACGAGCAGTACTTC
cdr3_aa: CASSPTQVPYEQYF

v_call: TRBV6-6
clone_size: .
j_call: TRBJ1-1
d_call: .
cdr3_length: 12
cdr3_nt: TGTGCCAGCCCTTCAGGGGACACTGAAGCTTTCTTT
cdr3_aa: CASPSGDTEAFF

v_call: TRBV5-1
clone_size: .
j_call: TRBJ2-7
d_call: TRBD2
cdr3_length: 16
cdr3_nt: TGCGCCAGCAGCTTGGGCAAGCGGGAGACTTCCTACGAGCAGTACTTC
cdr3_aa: CASSLGKRETSYEQYF

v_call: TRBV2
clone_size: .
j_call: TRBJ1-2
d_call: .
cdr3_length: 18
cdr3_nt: TGTGCCAGCAGTGAAATGGTAATCTCGGACAGACCTAACTATGGCTACACCTTC
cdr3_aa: CASSEMVISDRPNYGYTF

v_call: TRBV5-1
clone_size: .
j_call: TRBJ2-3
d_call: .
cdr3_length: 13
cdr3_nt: TGCGCCAGCAGCCTACAGGGTGGGGATACGCAGTATTTT
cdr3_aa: CASSLQGGDTQYF

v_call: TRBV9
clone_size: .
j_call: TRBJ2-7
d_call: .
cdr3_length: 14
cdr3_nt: TGTGCCAGCAGCCCGAGCGGGTCCTCCTACGAGCAGTACTTC
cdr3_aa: CASSPSGSSYEQYF

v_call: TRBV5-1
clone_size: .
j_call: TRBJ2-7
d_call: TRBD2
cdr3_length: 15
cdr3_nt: TGCGCCAGCAGCTTGGGGGGACTAGCGGGACACGAGCAGTACTTC
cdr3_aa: CASSLGGLAGHEQYF

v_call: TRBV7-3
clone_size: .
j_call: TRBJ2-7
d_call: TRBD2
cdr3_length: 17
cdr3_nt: TGTGCCAGCAGCCACCTTACCCAAATAGCGGGCCCCTACGAGCAGTACTTC
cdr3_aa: CASSHLTQIAGPYEQYF

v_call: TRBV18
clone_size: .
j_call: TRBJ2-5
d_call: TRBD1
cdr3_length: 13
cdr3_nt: TGTGCCAGCTCACCTCCAGGGGGAGAGACCCAGTACTTC
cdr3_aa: CASSPPGGETQYF